A single sample is the source of the 10 T cell receptor beta chains below, sequenced in a study of T cell responses to AZD1222 COVID-19 vaccine. Here immunoSEQ multiplex PCR was the method, and the copy in TCRdb shows in-frame clones only, minus some. The sample contains some 150,000 clones, around 91% of which appear only once. Here the sequenced sample was peripheral blood, taken on day 0 of AZD1222 vaccination. These TCRs come from an adult in good health.

The rearrangement joins TRBV13 to TRBJ2-1, with a weak D call TRBD2 (5 bases). V dropped 4 bases and J dropped 16 bases, with 14 bases sitting between them. The CDR3 extends over 11 amino acids. Germline-derived CDR1 and CDR2 are PRHDT and FYEKMQ (reference sequence). The CDR3 DNA sequence: TGTGCCAGCAGCTACGCCGGGGTGGGATTCTTC. The encoded protein is CASSYAGVGFF.

This chain links TRBV6-5 with TRBJ2-3, with 12 bases fitting TRBD2. V shed 5 bases, J shed 5 bases, and the junction held 5 bases outside the gene matches. This CDR3 spans 15 amino acids. CDR1 is MNHEY and CDR2 is SVGAGI in the germline V gene. CDR3 region: CASSPGLAGGDTQYF. CDR3 bases: TGTGCCAGCAGTCCGGGACTAGCGGGCGGAGATACGCAGTATTTT.

This clone was picked up one time. V is TRBV19 and J is TRBJ2-3, with no clear D. Looked up from germline, CDR1 is LNHDA and CDR2 is SQIVND (reference sequence). The CDR3 runs to 13 residues. The V end lost 5 bases, the J end lost 4 bases, and 10 bases lay between the germline ends. The CDR3: CASSYRGADTQYF. The CDR3 DNA reads as TGTGCCAGTAGTTATAGAGGCGCAGATACGCAGTATTTT.

V is TRBV6-2 or TRBV6-3 and J is TRBJ1-6; 10 positions agree with TRBD1. The ends lost 2 bases at V and 6 bases at J; junction bases unmatched: 4. In germline, CDR1 is MNHEY, CDR2 SVGEGT. This CDR3 has 16 residues. This CDR3 is CASSYLGQGVNSPLHF. CDR3 in DNA: TGTGCCAGCAGTTACCTTGGACAGGGGGTTAATTCACCCCTCCACTTT.

The gene calls are TRBV7-2 and TRBJ1-5; D is ambiguous. This CDR3 is built from 15 residues. Trimming removed 1 base from V and 3 bases from J, with 10 bases in between. Germline assignment: CDR1 SGHTA and CDR2 FQGNSA. CDR3 DNA sequence: TGTGCCAGCAGCTTAGATGCGGCTCCCAATCAGCCCCAGCATTTT. It codes for CASSLDAAPNQPQHF. The variable domain in full, completed from reference TRBV7-2 and TRBJ1-5, reads GAGVSQSPSNKVTEKGKDVELRCDPISGHTALYWYRQSLGQGLEFLIYFQGNSAPDKSGLPSDRFSAERTGGSVSTLTIQRTQQEDSAVYLCASSLDAAPNQPQHFGDGTRLSIL.

The gene calls are TRBV6-2 or TRBV6-3 and TRBJ2-6; D might be TRBD1 or TRBD2, each matching 5 bases. The CDR3 totals 21 residues. Germline V gene lookup returns CDR1 MNHEY and CDR2 SVGEGT. V lost 7 bases, J lost 0 bases, and 28 bases lay in between. CDR3 in DNA: TGTGCCAGCACCCCACTTTACGAGGGGTGGATAAAGGGCTCTGGGGCCAACGTCCTGACTTTC. This sequence encodes CASTPLYEGWIKGSGANVLTF.

V gene TRBV28 combines with J gene TRBJ2-7; 13 positions match TRBD2. The CDR3 runs to 16 residues. V was pared by 5 bases and J by 4 bases, with 8 bases of the junction left unmatched. In germline, CDR1 is MDHEN, CDR2 SYDVKM. The CDR3, as DNA: TGTGCCAGCAGTCCTATCGGACTAGCGGGAGCGTACGAGCAGTACTTC. Translated, it gives CASSPIGLAGAYEQYF.

The rearrangement links TRBV19 to TRBJ2-1; 13 positions agree with TRBD2. The CDR3 runs to 16 residues. The V gene end was trimmed by 6 bases and the J gene end by 8 bases; junction bases not matched to a gene: 10. Germline-derived CDR1 and CDR2 are LNHDA and SQIVND (reference sequence). This CDR3 is CASSRWTSGSRYEQFF. The CDR3 DNA reads TGTGCCAGTAGCCGTTGGACTAGCGGGAGTAGGTATGAGCAGTTCTTC.

The sample holds a few counts of this clone. V and J are TRBV5-1 and TRBJ2-1; 7 bases are a match to TRBD1. CDR1 SGHRS and CDR2 YFSETQ come from the germline V gene. The CDR3 consists of 18 residues. V lost 4 bases, J lost 0 bases, and 13 bases stayed unmatched. The CDR3 sequence: CASSTGDLPLSSYNEQFF. As DNA, the CDR3 is TGCGCCAGCAGCACAGGGGACCTCCCCCTCAGCTCCTACAATGAGCAGTTCTTC.

This clone was observed a handful of times. The chain couples TRBV30 to TRBJ1-4, with D perhaps TRBD1 (5 bases). The CDR3 loop spans 16 amino acids. Trimming stripped 0 bases from V and 6 bases from J, with 17 bases between. The germline V gene has CDR1 GTSNPN and CDR2 SVGIG (reference sequence). The CDR3 loop is CAWSVLPVGGYEKLFF. The CDR3 DNA reads TGTGCCTGGAGTGTACTACCAGTGGGGGGATATGAAAAACTGTTTTTT.